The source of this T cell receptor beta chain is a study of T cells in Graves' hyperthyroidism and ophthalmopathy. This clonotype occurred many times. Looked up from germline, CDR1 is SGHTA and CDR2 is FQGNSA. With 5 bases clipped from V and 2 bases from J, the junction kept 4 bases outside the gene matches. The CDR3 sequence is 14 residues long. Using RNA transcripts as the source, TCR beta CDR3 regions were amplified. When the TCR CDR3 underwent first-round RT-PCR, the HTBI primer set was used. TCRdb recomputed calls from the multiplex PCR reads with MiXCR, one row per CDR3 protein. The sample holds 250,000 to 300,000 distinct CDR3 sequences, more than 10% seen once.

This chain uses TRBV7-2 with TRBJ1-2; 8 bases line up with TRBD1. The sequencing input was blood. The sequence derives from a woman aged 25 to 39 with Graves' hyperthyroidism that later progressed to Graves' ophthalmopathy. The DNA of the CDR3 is TGTGCCAGCAGCACGACAGGGGTAAACTATGGCTACACCTTC. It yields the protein CASSTTGVNYGYTF.